This passage covers 27 T cell receptor beta chains from one sample sequenced in a study of cytomegalovirus exposure and HLA in healthy donors. Researchers ran the PCR with 60 Vbeta and 13 Jbeta primers. The repertoire was sequenced with immunoSEQ multiplex PCR; TCRdb's copy has only in-frame clones and lacks some. The table lists roughly 150,000 clones, 60% to 80% of them singletons, with around 2% in the top ten. The sequenced material came from PBMCs. The receptors shown here come from a man younger than 45 in good health and CMV-seronegative.

This clone was counted a single time. V gene TRBV9 combines with J gene TRBJ2-1; D not certain. The germline V gene has CDR1 SGDLS and CDR2 YYNGEE. V was clipped by 4 bases and J by 6 bases, with 20 bases between them. CDR3 size: 16 residues. DNA for the CDR3: TGTGCCAGCAGCCCCCAGGTGGGTCCGCCTCTCAATGAGCAGTTCTTC. Amino acids: CASSPQVGPPLNEQFF.

The chain employs TRBV2 and TRBJ2-3; 13 bases line up with TRBD2. Trimming cost V 7 bases and J 0 bases; bases outside gene matches: 16. Germline assignment: CDR1 SNHLY and CDR2 FYNNEI. This CDR3 spans 20 amino acids. CDR3 DNA sequence: TGTGCCAGCACAACCCCAGCCGGGACTAGCGGGGCGACTAGCACAGATACGCAGTATTTT. This codes for CASTTPAGTSGATSTDTQYF.

This clone was detected a few times. The chain is built from TRBV28 and TRBJ2-7, with 7 bases aligning to TRBD2. CDR1 is MDHEN and CDR2 is SYDVKM in the germline V gene. V lost 4 bases and J lost 2; bases outside the gene matches: 5. The CDR3 contains 14 residues. The CDR3: CASSWGGKPYEQYF. The CDR3 DNA follows: TGTGCCAGCAGTTGGGGGGGTAAGCCCTACGAGCAGTACTTC. Filled out from reference TRBV28 and TRBJ2-7, the complete variable domain reads DVKVTQSSRYLVKRTGEKVFLECVQDMDHENMFWYRQDPGLGLRLIYFSYDVKMKEKGDIPEGYSVSREKKERFSLILESASTNQTSMYLCASSWGGKPYEQYFGPGTRLTVT.

With respect to this clone: At one of its ends the junction is not consistent with the germline gene, which may arise from a read error. CDR3 DNA sequence: TGTGCCAGCAGTGAACGTGGTCGTCAGGGGGTCTTC. Its protein product is CASSERGRQGVF. V usage is TRBV2 and J usage is TRBJ2-1, with TRBD1 matching 7 bases. Germline lookup yields CDR1 SNHLY and CDR2 FYNNEI. The CDR3 spans 12 residues. Based on the CDR3 plus reference TRBV2 and TRBJ2-1, the full variable domain is EPEVTQTPSHQVTQMGQEVILRCVPISNHLYFYWYRQILGQKVEFLVSFYNNEISEKSEIFDDQFSVERPDGSNFTLKIRSTKLEDSAMYFCASSERGRQGVFGPGTRLTVL.

This chain joins TRBV28 and TRBJ1-1, with TRBD1 identical over 8 bases. Trimming removed 2 bases from V and 4 bases from J; junction bases left unmatched: 6. The CDR3 runs 15 residues. Germline CDR1 is MDHEN and CDR2 is SYDVKM. The CDR3 loop reads CASSLPQGAGTEAFF. DNA for the CDR3: TGTGCCAGCAGTTTACCCCAGGGGGCCGGCACTGAAGCTTTCTTT.

A single count supports this clone. J is TRBJ2-7 and V is TRBV9; possibly TRBD1 for D (6 bases). V gave up 0 bases and J gave up 2 bases, with 12 bases separating them. The germline V gene encodes CDR1 SGDLS and CDR2 YYNGEE. This CDR3 has 15 residues. The CDR3 reads CASSVGYREAYEQYF. Here the CDR3 DNA reads TGTGCCAGCAGCGTAGGGTACAGGGAAGCCTACGAGCAGTACTTC.

The rearrangement links TRBV19 to TRBJ2-7, with TRBD1 identical over 7 bases. The length of the CDR3 is 16 residues. The V gene end was trimmed by 4 bases and the J gene end by 3 bases; junction bases not matched to a gene: 12. The V gene's germline CDR1 is LNHDA and CDR2 SQIVND (reference sequence). CDR3 region: CASSNKDRVTDYEQYF. The CDR3 coding sequence is TGTGCCAGTAGTAACAAAGACAGGGTGACTGACTACGAGCAGTACTTC.

This chain uses TRBV5-1 with TRBJ2-1; TRBD2 is a possible D gene (5 bases). Germline values: CDR1 SGHRS, CDR2 YFSETQ. The V and J ends lost 2 bases and 6 bases respectively, with 9 bases between them. The CDR3 covers 13 residues. The CDR3 spells CASSFGLLNEQFF. The CDR3 region has the DNA TGCGCCAGCAGCTTTGGACTTCTCAATGAGCAGTTCTTC. The variable domain in full, with the rest retrieved from reference TRBV5-1 and TRBJ2-1, is KAGVTQTPRYLIKTRGQQVTLSCSPISGHRSVSWYQQTPGQGLQFLFEYFSETQRNKGNFPGRFSGRQFSNSRSEMNVSTLELGDSALYLCASSFGLLNEQFFGPGTRLTVL.

The CDR3, as DNA: TGTGCCTGGACTCCATTCGGGGTTGAAGGAAACACCATATATTTT. It specifies CAWTPFGVEGNTIYF. The gene calls are TRBV30 and TRBJ1-3; D is unclear. The V and J ends lost 4 bases and 4 bases respectively, with 17 bases between them. The CDR3 totals 15 residues. Germline CDR1 reads GTSNPN; CDR2 reads SVGIG (reference sequence).

The gene calls are TRBV7-8 and TRBJ2-7; possible D gene TRBD1, 6 bases. Germline-derived CDR1 and CDR2 are SGHVS and FQNEAQ. The CDR3 totals 14 residues. V was clipped by 2 bases and J by 7 bases, with 15 bases between them. DNA for the CDR3: TGTGCCAGCAGCTTATGGACAGAACCGGGGGAGCAGTACTTC. It yields the protein CASSLWTEPGEQYF.

V gene TRBV11-2 combines with J gene TRBJ1-6, with a possible D match to TRBD1 (5 bases). The V and J ends lost 5 bases and 12 bases respectively, with 17 bases between them. CDR1 SGHAT and CDR2 FQNNGV come from the germline V gene. This CDR3 has 14 amino acids. CDR3 DNA: TGTGCCAGCAGCGGAATCGGGGGGTCGGAACCCCTCCACTTT. It is translated as CASSGIGGSEPLHF.

V is TRBV6-4 and J is TRBJ2-1, with TRBD2 as a possible D gene (6 bases). The germline V gene encodes CDR1 MRHNA and CDR2 SNTAGT. The CDR3 has 15 residues. Trimming stripped 1 base from V and 3 bases from J, with 10 bases between. The CDR3 here is CASSDCGGIYNEQFF. DNA for the CDR3: TGTGCCAGCAGTGACTGTGGGGGGATCTACAATGAGCAGTTCTTC.

The chain links TRBV6-1 to TRBJ1-5; TRBD1 aligns across 7 bases. The CDR3 covers 15 residues. Trimming took 5 bases from V and 1 from J; bases not matched to a gene: 5. Germline V lookup: CDR1 MNHNS, CDR2 SASEGT. The CDR3 reads CASSKTGYSNQPQHF. Written as DNA, the CDR3 is TGTGCCAGCAGTAAGACAGGGTACAGCAATCAGCCCCAGCATTTT.

The rearrangement links TRBV19 to TRBJ1-2; D call uncertain. With 8 bases removed from V and 1 base from J, the gap between germline ends came to 8 bases. Germline CDR1 is LNHDA and CDR2 is SQIVND (reference sequence). This CDR3 spans 12 amino acids. The CDR3 spells CASLSVNYGYTF. The CDR3 nucleotides are TGTGCCAGTTTATCAGTTAACTATGGCTACACCTTC.

This clone came up a few times. V gene TRBV2 combines with J gene TRBJ2-6, with TRBD1 identical over 7 bases. The CDR3 totals 15 residues. Germline CDR1 reads SNHLY; CDR2 reads FYNNEI. The V segment lost 9 bases and the J segment 4 bases; nucleotides outside the gene matches: 9. The CDR3 DNA reads TGTGCCAGTAAGATGACAGGGACAGGGGCCAACGTCCTGACTTTC. Translated, it gives CASKMTGTGANVLTF.

Concerning this clone itself: One end of the junction does not line up with germline, which may come from a read error. The gene calls are TRBV20-1 and TRBJ2-4; maybe TRBD2 (6 bases). The CDR3 sequence is 11 residues long. Germline loops: CDR1 DFQATT, CDR2 SNEGSKA (reference sequence). The CDR3 region has the DNA TGCAGTGCTAGTCCGGGCGGGGCAACCTTCTTC. Translation gives CSASPGGATFF.

There are a few counts of this clone. The chain couples TRBV19 to TRBJ2-1, with a tentative D call TRBD1 (5 bases). Germline V gene sequence: CDR1 LNHDA, CDR2 SQIVND (reference sequence). V dropped 7 bases and J dropped 3 bases, with 16 bases sitting between them. CDR3 length: 15 amino acids. For the CDR3, the DNA is TGTGCCAGTACTCCGACAGCCGCCGTCTACAATGAGCAGTTCTTC. This encodes CASTPTAAVYNEQFF.

This clone was seen more than once but under ten times. The J gene is TRBJ2-3, the V gene TRBV4-1, with D tentatively TRBD2 (6 bases). The CDR3 runs 17 residues. The ends were cut back, 1 base at V and 6 bases at J, with 20 bases in the middle. Per the germline V gene, CDR1 is MGHRA and CDR2 is YSYEKL. CDR3 sequence reads: CASSQVDMGFAGDTQYF. In DNA, the CDR3 is TGCGCCAGCAGCCAAGTAGATATGGGGTTTGCGGGGGATACGCAGTATTTT.

This clone was picked up a small number of times. V gene TRBV4-1 combines with J gene TRBJ2-1, with 10 positions matching TRBD2. V lost 0 bases to trimming and J lost 4 bases; unmatched junction nucleotides: 9. The germline CDR1 and CDR2 sequences are MGHRA and YSYEKL. This CDR3 contains 18 residues. CDR3 sequence (DNA): TGCGCCAGCAGCCAAGAGAATCCTAGCGGGAGATGGTACAATGAGCAGTTCTTC. Its translation: CASSQENPSGRWYNEQFF.

The chain has TRBV6-6 and TRBJ2-1, with D unclear. This CDR3 has 13 residues. CDR1 MNHNY and CDR2 SVGAGI come from the germline V gene (reference sequence). V lost 3 bases, J lost 5 bases, and 8 bases lay in between. CDR3 sequence: CASSYWPDNEQFF. CDR3 sequence (DNA): TGTGCCAGCAGTTATTGGCCTGACAATGAGCAGTTCTTC.

The chain uses TRBV28 and TRBJ2-6; tentatively, D is TRBD1 (6 bases). Trimming removed 4 bases at V and 1 base at J, with 14 bases between. Germline CDR1 MDHEN, CDR2 SYDVKM. This CDR3 has 17 amino acids. The CDR3: CASSSSGTPSGANVLTF. CDR3 nucleotides: TGTGCCAGCAGTTCTTCTGGGACACCATCTGGGGCCAACGTCCTGACTTTC.

This clone was seen once. The chain carries TRBV6-1 and TRBJ1-5; the D gene is possibly TRBD1 (5 bases). Germline V gene sequence: CDR1 MNHNS, CDR2 SASEGT. Between the trimmed V and J ends, which lost 3 bases and 0 bases, there was a span of 9 bases. This CDR3 spans 15 amino acids. The CDR3 DNA is TGTGCCAGCAGTGATTCGGACAATAGCAATCAGCCCCAGCATTTT. Its protein product is CASSDSDNSNQPQHF.

J is TRBJ2-5 and V is TRBV6-6; TRBD1 agrees at 8 bases. V lost 8 bases, J lost 4 bases, and 12 bases stayed unmatched. The CDR3 totals 15 residues. Germline values: CDR1 MNHNY, CDR2 SVGAGI (reference sequence). As DNA, the CDR3 is TGTGCCAGCGCCGGGACAGGCAGGGACGGAGAGACCCAGTACTTC. Its translation is CASAGTGRDGETQYF.

This clone was seen only once. This rearrangement joins TRBV9 to TRBJ2-1, with 7 bases aligning to TRBD1. The length of the CDR3 is 12 residues. Unmatched junction bases numbered 3, after V lost 3 bases and J lost 9 bases. Germline V CDR1 and CDR2: SGDLS, YYNGEE. CDR3 nucleotide sequence: TGTGCCAGCAGCGCAGGGGGTACTGAGCAGTTCTTC. Translated, it gives CASSAGGTEQFF.

J is TRBJ2-4 and V is TRBV6-5; no reliable D call. The CDR3 sequence is 14 residues long. Germline V CDR1 and CDR2: MNHEY, SVGAGI. The V end was cut by 7 bases, the J end by 0 bases, with 10 bases between. CDR3 in amino acids: CASIEVLAKNIQYF. CDR3 DNA sequence: TGTGCCAGCATCGAGGTACTAGCCAAAAACATTCAGTACTTC.

This chain connects TRBV19 to TRBJ1-4; D is undetermined. CDR1 is LNHDA and CDR2 is SQIVND in the germline V gene (reference sequence). Deletions cut 5 bases from V and 7 bases from J, with 11 bases between. The CDR3 is made up of 13 amino acids. The CDR3 spells CASSVRATEKLFF. The CDR3, as DNA: TGTGCCAGTAGTGTCCGAGCTACTGAAAAACTGTTTTTT.

DNA of the CDR3: TGCGCCAGCAGCTCGCGCGGACAACTAAGCACCGGGGAGCTGTTTTTT. It yields the protein CASSSRGQLSTGELFF. The rearrangement uses TRBV5-1 and TRBJ2-2; tentatively, D is TRBD1 (5 bases). Deletions cut 3 bases from V and 4 bases from J, with 16 bases between. The CDR3 sequence is 16 residues long. Looked up from germline, CDR1 is SGHRS and CDR2 is YFSETQ.